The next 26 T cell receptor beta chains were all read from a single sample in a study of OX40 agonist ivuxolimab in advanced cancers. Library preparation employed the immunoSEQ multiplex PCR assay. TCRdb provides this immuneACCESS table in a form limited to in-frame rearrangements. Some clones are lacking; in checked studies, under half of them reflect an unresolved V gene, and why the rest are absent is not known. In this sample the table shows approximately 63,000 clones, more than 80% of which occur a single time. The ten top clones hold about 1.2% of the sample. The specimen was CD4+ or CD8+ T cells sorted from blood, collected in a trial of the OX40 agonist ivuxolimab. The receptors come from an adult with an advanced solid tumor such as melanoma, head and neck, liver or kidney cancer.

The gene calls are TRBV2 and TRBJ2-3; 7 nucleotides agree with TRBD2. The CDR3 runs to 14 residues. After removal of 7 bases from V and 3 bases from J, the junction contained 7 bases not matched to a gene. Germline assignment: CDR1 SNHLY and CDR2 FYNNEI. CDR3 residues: CASTLARMTDTQYF. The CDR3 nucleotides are TGTGCCAGCACACTAGCGAGGATGACAGATACGCAGTATTTT.

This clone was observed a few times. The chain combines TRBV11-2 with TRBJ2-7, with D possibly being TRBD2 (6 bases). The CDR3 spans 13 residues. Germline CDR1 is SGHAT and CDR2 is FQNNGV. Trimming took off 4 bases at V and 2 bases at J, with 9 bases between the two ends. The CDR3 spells CASSSRRAYEQYF. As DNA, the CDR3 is TGTGCCAGCAGCTCGCGGAGGGCCTACGAGCAGTACTTC.

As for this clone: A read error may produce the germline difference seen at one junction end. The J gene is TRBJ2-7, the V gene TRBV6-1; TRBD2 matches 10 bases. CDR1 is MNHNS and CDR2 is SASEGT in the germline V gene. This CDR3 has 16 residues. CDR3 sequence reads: CASREASGSSSYEQYF. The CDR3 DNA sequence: TGTGCCAGCAGAGAAGCTAGCGGGAGTAGCTCCTACGAGCAGTACTTC.

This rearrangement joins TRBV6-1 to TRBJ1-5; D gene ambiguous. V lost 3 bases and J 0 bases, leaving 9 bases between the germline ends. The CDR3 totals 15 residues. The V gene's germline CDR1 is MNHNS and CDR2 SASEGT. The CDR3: CASSEGIRSNQPQHF. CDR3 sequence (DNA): TGTGCCAGCAGTGAGGGTATTCGTAGCAATCAGCCCCAGCATTTT.

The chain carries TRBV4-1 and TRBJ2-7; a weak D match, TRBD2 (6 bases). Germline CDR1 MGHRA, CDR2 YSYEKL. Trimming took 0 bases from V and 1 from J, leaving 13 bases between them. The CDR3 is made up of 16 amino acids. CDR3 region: CASSQDLSGLSYEQYF. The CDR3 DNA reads TGCGCCAGCAGCCAAGATCTTAGCGGTCTTTCCTACGAGCAGTACTTC.

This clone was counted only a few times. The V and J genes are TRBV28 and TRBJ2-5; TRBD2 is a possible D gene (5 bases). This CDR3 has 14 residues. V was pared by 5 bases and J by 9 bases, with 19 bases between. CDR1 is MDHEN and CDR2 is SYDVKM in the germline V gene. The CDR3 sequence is CASSALAGDGAQYF. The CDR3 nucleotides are TGTGCCAGCAGTGCCTTAGCAGGCGACGGGGCCCAGTACTTC. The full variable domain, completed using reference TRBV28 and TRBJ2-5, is DVKVTQSSRYLVKRTGEKVFLECVQDMDHENMFWYRQDPGLGLRLIYFSYDVKMKEKGDIPEGYSVSREKKERFSLILESASTNQTSMYLCASSALAGDGAQYFGPGTRLLVL.

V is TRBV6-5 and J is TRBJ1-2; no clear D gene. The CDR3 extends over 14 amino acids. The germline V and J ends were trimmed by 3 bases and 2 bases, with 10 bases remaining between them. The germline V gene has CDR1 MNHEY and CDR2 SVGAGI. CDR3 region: CASSYAESNYGYTF. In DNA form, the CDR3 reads TGTGCCAGCAGTTATGCAGAGTCCAACTATGGCTACACCTTC.

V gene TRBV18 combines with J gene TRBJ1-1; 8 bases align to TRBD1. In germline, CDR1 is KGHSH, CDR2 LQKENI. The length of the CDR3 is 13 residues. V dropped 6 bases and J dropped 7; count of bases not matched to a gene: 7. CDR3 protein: CASSRTGSIEAFF. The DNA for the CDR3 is TGTGCCAGCTCTAGGACAGGGAGTATTGAAGCTTTCTTT. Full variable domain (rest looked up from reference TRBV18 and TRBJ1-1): NAGVMQNPRHLVRRRGQEARLRCSPMKGHSHVYWYRQLPEEGLKFMVYLQKENIIDESGMPKERFSAEFPKEGPSILRIQQVVRGDSAAYFCASSRTGSIEAFFGQGTRLTVV.

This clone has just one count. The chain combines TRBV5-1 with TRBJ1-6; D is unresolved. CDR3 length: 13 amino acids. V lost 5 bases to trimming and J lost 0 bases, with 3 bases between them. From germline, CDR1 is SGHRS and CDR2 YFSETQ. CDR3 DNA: TGCGCCAGCAGGAGCTCCTATAATTCACCCCTCCACTTT. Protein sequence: CASRSSYNSPLHF.

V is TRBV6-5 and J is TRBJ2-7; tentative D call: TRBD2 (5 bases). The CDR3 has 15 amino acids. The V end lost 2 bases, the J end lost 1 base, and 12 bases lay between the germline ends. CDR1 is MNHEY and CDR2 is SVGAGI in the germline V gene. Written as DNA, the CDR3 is TGTGCCAGCAGTTACAACCCCGGGGAATCCTACGAGCAGTACTTC. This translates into CASSYNPGESYEQYF.

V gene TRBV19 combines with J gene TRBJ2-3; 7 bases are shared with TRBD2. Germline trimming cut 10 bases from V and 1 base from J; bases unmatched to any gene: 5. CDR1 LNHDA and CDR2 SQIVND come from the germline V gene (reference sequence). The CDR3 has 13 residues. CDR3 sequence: CATRLAGTDTQYF. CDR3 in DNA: TGTGCCACACGCCTAGCGGGCACAGATACGCAGTATTTT. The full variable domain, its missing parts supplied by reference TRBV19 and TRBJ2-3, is DGGITQSPKYLFRKEGQNVTLSCEQNLNHDAMYWYRQDPGQGLRLIYYSQIVNDFQKGDIAEGYSVSREKKESFPLTVTSAQKNPTAFYLCATRLAGTDTQYFGPGTRLTVL.

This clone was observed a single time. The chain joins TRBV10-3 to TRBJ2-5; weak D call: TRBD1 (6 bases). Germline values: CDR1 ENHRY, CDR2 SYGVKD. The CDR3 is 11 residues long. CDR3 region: CIFRGRMTQYF. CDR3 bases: TGTATATTCAGGGGTCGTATGACCCAGTACTTC.

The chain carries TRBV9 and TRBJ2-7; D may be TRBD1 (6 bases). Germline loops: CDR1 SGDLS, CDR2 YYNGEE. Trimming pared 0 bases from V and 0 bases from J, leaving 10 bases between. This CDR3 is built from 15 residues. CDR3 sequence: CASSVDPGVSYEQYF. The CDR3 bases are TGTGCCAGCAGCGTAGACCCAGGGGTCTCCTACGAGCAGTACTTC.

In DNA, the CDR3 is TGCGCCAGCAGCTTGGAAAGCACATCTAACACTGAAGCTTTCTTT. Its translation: CASSLESTSNTEAFF. V usage is TRBV5-1 and J usage is TRBJ1-1, with D hard to call. CDR3 length: 15 amino acids. Germline lookup yields CDR1 SGHRS and CDR2 YFSETQ. Between the trimmed V and J ends, which lost 0 bases and 2 bases, there was a span of 11 bases.

This CDR3 reads CAISGSAGEGGGNTEAFF. The CDR3 DNA follows: TGTGCCATCAGTGGGTCCGCGGGGGAGGGAGGTGGGAACACTGAAGCTTTCTTT. The rearrangement joins TRBV10-3 to TRBJ1-1; D may be TRBD1 (5 bases). The V end was cut by 4 bases, the J end by 1 base, with 22 bases between. CDR3 length equals 18 residues. In germline, CDR1 is ENHRY, CDR2 SYGVKD.

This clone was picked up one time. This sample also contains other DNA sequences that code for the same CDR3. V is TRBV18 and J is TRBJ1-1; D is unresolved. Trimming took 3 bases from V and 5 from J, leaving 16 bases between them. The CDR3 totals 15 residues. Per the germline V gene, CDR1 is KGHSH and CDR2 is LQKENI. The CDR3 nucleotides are TGTGCCAGCTCACCCGAGCGGGTCTGGGATACTGAAGCTTTCTTT. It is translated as CASSPERVWDTEAFF.

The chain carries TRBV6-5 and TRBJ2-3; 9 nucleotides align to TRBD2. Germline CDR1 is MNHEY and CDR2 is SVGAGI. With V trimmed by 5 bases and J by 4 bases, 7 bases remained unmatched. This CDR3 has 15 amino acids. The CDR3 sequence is CASSISGRMADTQYF. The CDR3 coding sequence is TGTGCCAGCAGTATTAGCGGGAGAATGGCAGATACGCAGTATTTT.

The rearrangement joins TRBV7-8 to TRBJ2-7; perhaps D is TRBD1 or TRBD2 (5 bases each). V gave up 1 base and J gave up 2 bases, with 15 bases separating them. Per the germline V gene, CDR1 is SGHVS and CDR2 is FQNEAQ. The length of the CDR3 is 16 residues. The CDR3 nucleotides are TGTGCCAGCAGCTTAGAAGGGGCGGGTTGGGCCTACGAGCAGTACTTC. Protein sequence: CASSLEGAGWAYEQYF.

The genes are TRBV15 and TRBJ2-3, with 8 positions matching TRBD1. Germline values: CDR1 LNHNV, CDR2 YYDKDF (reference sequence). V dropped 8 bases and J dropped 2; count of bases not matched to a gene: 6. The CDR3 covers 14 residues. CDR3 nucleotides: TGTGCCACCGCCCGGGACAGGCTCACAGATACGCAGTATTTT. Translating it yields CATARDRLTDTQYF.

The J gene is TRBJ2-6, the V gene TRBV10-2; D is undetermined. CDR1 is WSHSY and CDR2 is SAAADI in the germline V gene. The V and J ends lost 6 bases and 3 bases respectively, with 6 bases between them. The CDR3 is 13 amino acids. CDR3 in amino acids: CASRDSGANVLTF. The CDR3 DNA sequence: TGCGCCAGCAGGGATAGTGGGGCCAACGTCCTGACTTTC.

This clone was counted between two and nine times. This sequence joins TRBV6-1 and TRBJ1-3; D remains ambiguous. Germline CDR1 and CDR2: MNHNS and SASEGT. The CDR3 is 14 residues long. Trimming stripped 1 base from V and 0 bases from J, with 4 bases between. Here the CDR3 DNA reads TGTGCCAGCAGTGAAGGGCGCTCTGGAAACACCATATATTTT. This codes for CASSEGRSGNTIYF.

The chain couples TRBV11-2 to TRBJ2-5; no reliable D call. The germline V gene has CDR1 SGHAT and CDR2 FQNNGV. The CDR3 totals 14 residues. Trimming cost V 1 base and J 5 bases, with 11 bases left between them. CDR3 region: CASSLGAFRETQYF. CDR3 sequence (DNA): TGTGCCAGCAGCTTAGGGGCATTTAGGGAGACCCAGTACTTC.

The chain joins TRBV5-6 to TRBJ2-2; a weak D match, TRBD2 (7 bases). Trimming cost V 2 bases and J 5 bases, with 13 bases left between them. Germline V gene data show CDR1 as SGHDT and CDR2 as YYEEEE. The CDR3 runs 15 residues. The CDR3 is CASSFWTRGTGELFF. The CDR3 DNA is TGTGCCAGCAGCTTTTGGACTAGGGGGACCGGGGAGCTGTTTTTT.

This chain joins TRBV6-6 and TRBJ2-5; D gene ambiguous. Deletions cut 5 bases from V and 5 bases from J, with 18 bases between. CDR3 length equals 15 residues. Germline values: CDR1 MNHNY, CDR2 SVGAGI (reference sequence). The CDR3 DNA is TGTGCCAGCAGTCGGACGACGGAGTTACGGGAGACCCAGTACTTC. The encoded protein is CASSRTTELRETQYF.

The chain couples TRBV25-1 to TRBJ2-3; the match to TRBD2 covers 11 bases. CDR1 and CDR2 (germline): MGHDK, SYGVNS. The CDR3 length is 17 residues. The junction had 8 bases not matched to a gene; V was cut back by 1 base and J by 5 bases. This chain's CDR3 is CASSEWGSGRARDTQYF. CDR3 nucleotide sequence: TGTGCCAGCAGTGAATGGGGTAGCGGGAGGGCCAGAGATACGCAGTATTTT. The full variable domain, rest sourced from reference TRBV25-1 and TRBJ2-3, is EADIYQTPRYLVIGTGKKITLECSQTMGHDKMYWYQQDPGMELHLIHYSYGVNSTEKGDLSSESTVSRIRTEHFPLTLESARPSHTSQYLCASSEWGSGRARDTQYFGPGTRLTVL.

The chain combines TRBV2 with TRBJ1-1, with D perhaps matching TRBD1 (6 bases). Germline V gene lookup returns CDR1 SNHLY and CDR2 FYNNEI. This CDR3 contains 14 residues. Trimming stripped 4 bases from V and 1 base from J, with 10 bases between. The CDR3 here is CASSGTTGNTEAFF. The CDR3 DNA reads TGTGCCAGCAGTGGGACGACAGGGAACACTGAAGCTTTCTTT.